This passage covers 9 T cell receptor beta chains from one sample sequenced in a study of blood T cell repertoires in COVID-19. Profiling relied on immunoSEQ multiplex PCR, and the TCRdb table lists in-frame clones only, not all of them. The sample includes around 58,000 clones, less than 90% of them seen just once. The sequencing input was peripheral blood. These receptors originate from a human donor in a cohort sampled during active COVID-19.

The genes are TRBV2 and TRBJ1-2; tentative D call: TRBD1 (5 bases). Germline V gene sequence: CDR1 SNHLY, CDR2 FYNNEI. CDR3 size: 12 residues. Trimming took off 11 bases at V and 5 bases at J, with 15 bases between the two ends. This chain's CDR3 is CAGHQGGYGYTF. The CDR3 DNA sequence: TGTGCCGGACATCAGGGTGGGTATGGCTACACCTTC.

The gene calls are TRBV7-3 and TRBJ2-3, with a weak D call TRBD1 (6 bases). The V gene lost 5 bases and the J gene lost 9 bases, with 21 bases spanning the gap. Germline loops: CDR1 SGHTA, CDR2 FQGTGA. The CDR3 length is 15 residues. CDR3 sequence reads: CASSPQGHLQGTQYF. The CDR3, as DNA: TGTGCCAGCAGCCCCCAGGGACACCTCCAGGGAACGCAGTATTTT. Combining the CDR3 with reference TRBV7-3 and TRBJ2-3 gives the whole variable domain GAGVSQTPSNKVTEKGKYVELRCDPISGHTALYWYRQSLGQGPEFLIYFQGTGAADDSGLPNDRFFAVRPEGSVSTLKIQRTERGDSAVYLCASSPQGHLQGTQYFGPGTRLTVL.

The chain combines TRBV18 with TRBJ1-6; 10 nucleotides align to TRBD1. The CDR3 sequence is 18 residues long. The junction had 15 bases not matched to a gene; V was cut back by 4 bases and J by 9 bases. The germline CDR1 and CDR2 sequences are KGHSH and LQKENI. In DNA, the CDR3 is TGTGCCAGCTCACGGCGTCCGGGACAGGGGAGGGAAAGTTCACCCCTCCACTTT. Protein: CASSRRPGQGRESSPLHF.

The genes are TRBV21-1 and TRBJ2-7; the D call in the table, TRBD2, was not verified against the DNA. TRBV21-1 is reported as a pseudogene. This CDR3 comprises 15 residues. CDR3 protein: CASSNPRRTPAEQYF. DNA of the CDR3: TGTGCCAGCAGCAACCCTAGGAGGACCCCCGCCGAGCAGTACTTC.

The gene calls are TRBV5-1 and TRBJ1-1; tentatively, D is TRBD1 (5 bases). Germline V lookup: CDR1 SGHRS, CDR2 YFSETQ. The CDR3 has 14 amino acids. Between the trimmed V and J ends, which lost 2 bases and 1 base, there was a span of 9 bases. The CDR3 loop reads CASSLGRENTEAFF. Here the CDR3 DNA reads TGCGCCAGCAGCTTAGGCAGGGAGAACACTGAAGCTTTCTTT.

The chain carries TRBV18 and TRBJ2-7, with D possibly matching TRBD1 (5 bases). This CDR3 has 14 amino acids. Germline loops: CDR1 KGHSH, CDR2 LQKENI. Trimming shortened V by 1 base and J by 5 bases, and 12 bases separated the two germline ends. The chain's CDR3 is CASSPQKGNNEQYF. CDR3 bases: TGTGCCAGCTCACCACAAAAGGGGAACAACGAGCAGTACTTC.

This rearrangement joins TRBV3-1 (or the pseudogene TRBV3-2) to TRBJ2-2; perhaps TRBD1 as D (6 bases). Germline assignment: CDR1 LGHDT and CDR2 YNNKEL (reference sequence). Deletions cut 2 bases from V and 7 bases from J, with 14 bases between. CDR3 size: 15 residues. The CDR3 DNA reads as TGTGCCAGCAGCCAAAATAACAGGGCAGTCGGGGAGCTGTTTTTT. It yields the protein CASSQNNRAVGELFF.

This clone was counted once. The chain links TRBV10-3 to TRBJ1-5; D possibly corresponds to TRBD1 (5 bases). V lost 0 bases and J lost 0, with 12 bases in between. The CDR3 sequence is 17 residues long. The germline V gene has CDR1 ENHRY and CDR2 SYGVKD. The CDR3: CAISESGGEYSNQPQHF. DNA for the CDR3: TGTGCCATCAGTGAGTCCGGGGGAGAGTATAGCAATCAGCCCCAGCATTTT.

The rearrangement joins TRBV19 to TRBJ1-2; 7 bases line up with TRBD1. The V segment lost 5 bases and the J segment 2 bases; nucleotides outside the gene matches: 8. Germline values: CDR1 LNHDA, CDR2 SQIVND (reference sequence). The CDR3 covers 15 residues. The CDR3 sequence: CASSERQGGNYGYTF. CDR3 nucleotides: TGTGCCAGTAGTGAACGACAGGGCGGCAACTATGGCTACACCTTC.